A single sample gave rise to the 8 T cell receptor beta chains below, sequenced in a study of shared clonotypes between healthy human individuals. Repertoires were generated with immunoSEQ multiplex PCR, while TCRdb's copy carries only in-frame clones and drops some. The table has millions of clones, more than 90% seen once. Sequencing input: naive CD4+ T cells sorted from blood. The sample's subset: CD45RA+ positively selected. These receptors were taken from a young man in good health.

The J gene is TRBJ2-1, the V gene TRBV30; D call uncertain. This CDR3 has 16 residues. Trimming took 0 bases from V and 2 from J, leaving 14 bases between them. CDR1 is GTSNPN and CDR2 is SVGIG in the germline V gene (reference sequence). This CDR3 is CAWSVLSPSTYNEQFF. The CDR3 DNA reads as TGTGCCTGGAGTGTACTAAGCCCGTCGACCTACAATGAGCAGTTCTTC. Full variable domain (outside the CDR3, taken from reference TRBV30 and TRBJ2-1): SQTIHQWPATLVQPVGSPLSLECTVEGTSNPNLYWYRQAAGRGLQLLFYSVGIGQISSEVPQNLSASRPQDRQFILSSKKLLLSDSGFYLCAWSVLSPSTYNEQFFGPGTRLTVL.

This clone has a single count. The J gene is TRBJ1-1, the V gene TRBV14; D is unresolved. The germline CDR1 and CDR2 sequences are SGHDN and FVKESK. The CDR3 contains 12 residues. The V end was cut by 7 bases, the J end by 0 bases, with 6 bases between. The CDR3 DNA sequence: TGTGCCAGCACACCCCTGAACACTGAAGCTTTCTTT. It codes for CASTPLNTEAFF.

This clone was counted a few times. The sample carries other DNA sequences with the same CDR3. The chain is built from TRBV2 and TRBJ1-4; 7 nucleotides align to TRBD1. Losses at the gene ends were 6 bases for V and 5 bases for J; bases not matched to a gene: 6. Germline CDR1 SNHLY, CDR2 FYNNEI. The CDR3 loop spans 14 amino acids. Written as DNA, the CDR3 is TGTGCCAGCAGGCCGACAGGGTTCAATGAAAAACTGTTTTTT. Encoded protein: CASRPTGFNEKLFF.

The chain couples TRBV9 to TRBJ2-6; TRBD1 agrees at 8 bases. CDR1 is SGDLS and CDR2 is YYNGEE in the germline V gene. Trimming removed 5 bases from V and 0 bases from J; junction bases left unmatched: 10. The length of the CDR3 is 18 residues. The CDR3 nucleotides are TGTGCCAGCAGGGTGACAGGGGCCGCCCCCTCTGGGGCCAACGTCCTGACTTTC. Translated: CASRVTGAAPSGANVLTF.

This chain links TRBV10-2 with TRBJ1-6; no reliable D call. CDR1 WSHSY and CDR2 SAAADI come from the germline V gene. V was clipped by 0 bases and J by 9 bases, with 6 bases between them. This CDR3 comprises 13 residues. The CDR3 loop reads CASSESGVSPLHF. The CDR3 DNA is TGCGCCAGCAGTGAGTCTGGGGTTTCACCCCTCCACTTT.

The chain links TRBV30 to TRBJ2-5, with a weak D call TRBD1 (5 bases). The CDR3 loop spans 14 amino acids. Germline V gene lookup returns CDR1 GTSNPN and CDR2 SVGIG (reference sequence). Trimming took 0 bases from V and 5 from J, leaving 13 bases between them. The CDR3 protein is CAWSVLRGMETQYF. CDR3 nucleotide sequence: TGTGCCTGGAGTGTACTAAGGGGAATGGAGACCCAGTACTTC. Together with reference TRBV30 and TRBJ2-5, the CDR3 gives the full variable domain: SQTIHQWPATLVQPVGSPLSLECTVEGTSNPNLYWYRQAAGRGLQLLFYSVGIGQISSEVPQNLSASRPQDRQFILSSKKLLLSDSGFYLCAWSVLRGMETQYFGPGTRLLVL.

On this clone itself: A junction boundary mismatches the germline segment, possibly from a read error. V and J are TRBV7-7 and TRBJ2-1, with TRBD2 matching over 7 bases. This CDR3 has 14 amino acids. CDR1 SSHAT and CDR2 FNYEAQ come from the germline V gene (reference sequence). The CDR3 reads CASSLGGSYNEQFF. The CDR3 DNA is TGTGCTAGCAGCCTCGGCGGGAGCTACAATGAGCAGTTCTTC.

The V and J genes are TRBV5-6 and TRBJ2-1, with unresolved D. Germline V lookup: CDR1 SGHDT, CDR2 YYEEEE. The CDR3 totals 15 residues. Trimming removed 2 bases from V and 4 bases from J, with 13 bases in between. CDR3 DNA: TGTGCCAGCAGCTTCCGCCAGATAAAATACAATGAGCAGTTCTTC. It yields the protein CASSFRQIKYNEQFF.